What follows are 23 T cell receptor beta chains derived from one specimen sequenced in a study of T cell clonotyping in hematopoietic cell transplantation. Generated by immunoSEQ multiplex PCR, the TCRdb table keeps only in-frame clones and is missing some. The profile shows 50,000 or so clones, 80% to 85% of them singletons. Time point given: recipient sample about 28 days before transplant, after cytoreduction. The material was peripheral blood mononuclear cells, obtained before stem cell transplant. The source of these receptors is a man between 60 and 75 years old with myelodysplastic syndrome. Some clones in this sample may be carry-over from other donors' samples.

The rearrangement uses TRBV5-1 and TRBJ2-7, with D possibly matching TRBD2 (6 bases). This CDR3 is built from 15 residues. Germline V gene sequence: CDR1 SGHRS, CDR2 YFSETQ. V lost 4 bases, J lost 1 base, and 15 bases lay in between. The DNA for the CDR3 is TGCGCCAGCAGCGGGGGGTGGTCAGCATCCTACGAGCAGTACTTC. This sequence encodes CASSGGWSASYEQYF.

The J gene is TRBJ1-4, the V gene TRBV19; 8 nucleotides match TRBD1. Germline V gene data show CDR1 as LNHDA and CDR2 as SQIVND (reference sequence). The CDR3 is 14 residues long. J lost 6 bases, V lost 4 bases, and 4 bases had no gene match. Here the CDR3 reads CASSTGTGYEKLFF. In DNA form, the CDR3 reads TGTGCCAGTAGTACCGGGACAGGATATGAAAAACTGTTTTTT.

The gene calls are TRBV5-1 and TRBJ1-2, with 11 bases that match TRBD1. V shed 4 bases and J 7 bases; nucleotides not matched to a gene: 6. The CDR3 loop spans 14 amino acids. Germline V gives CDR1 SGHRS, CDR2 YFSETQ. For the CDR3, the DNA is TGCGCCAGCAGCCCCTGGACAGGGGGCGGTGGCTACACCTTC. Translation gives CASSPWTGGGGYTF.

The chain carries TRBV7-3 and TRBJ2-2, with a possible D match to TRBD1 (6 bases). In germline, CDR1 is SGHTA, CDR2 FQGTGA. V lost 5 bases and J lost 6, with 10 bases in between. The CDR3 is 13 residues long. Here the CDR3 reads CASSEPGAGELFF. CDR3 bases: TGTGCCAGCAGCGAACCAGGGGCCGGGGAGCTGTTTTTT.

This chain connects TRBV9 to TRBJ1-2; TRBD1 matches at 7 bases. This CDR3 contains 14 residues. Germline CDR1 SGDLS, CDR2 YYNGEE. The V segment lost 0 bases and the J segment 2 bases; nucleotides outside the gene matches: 1. CDR3 region: CASSVETGNYGYTF. In DNA, the CDR3 is TGTGCCAGCAGCGTAGAGACAGGGAACTATGGCTACACCTTC.

This clone was picked up a small number of times. The chain has TRBV19 and TRBJ2-7; 10 bases line up with TRBD1. Germline lookup yields CDR1 LNHDA and CDR2 SQIVND (reference sequence). CDR3 length: 13 residues. Unmatched junction bases numbered 1, after V lost 6 bases and J lost 2 bases. In nucleotides, the CDR3 is TGTGCCAGTAGGGGACAGGGGACCTACGAGCAGTACTTC. It yields the protein CASRGQGTYEQYF. The full variable domain, with the rest looked up from reference TRBV19 and TRBJ2-7, is DGGITQSPKYLFRKEGQNVTLSCEQNLNHDAMYWYRQDPGQGLRLIYYSQIVNDFQKGDIAEGYSVSREKKESFPLTVTSAQKNPTAFYLCASRGQGTYEQYFGPGTRLTVT.

The chain uses TRBV2 and TRBJ1-1; no reliable D call. V lost 7 bases to trimming and J lost 3 bases, with 12 bases between them. CDR3 length: 13 residues. Germline-derived CDR1 and CDR2 are SNHLY and FYNNEI. The CDR3 sequence: CASTRGGYTEAFF. The CDR3 DNA follows: TGTGCCAGCACCCGAGGCGGCTACACTGAAGCTTTCTTT.

Turning to this clone: A read error may account for a junction end that differs from germline. The rearrangement links TRBV7-7 to TRBJ2-7, with TRBD2 as a possible D gene (5 bases). This CDR3 has 15 amino acids. The germline gives CDR1 SSHAT, CDR2 FNYEAQ (reference sequence). As DNA, the CDR3 is TGTGCTAGCAGCTTTGGGGAGACACCTTTCTACGAGCAGTACTTC. Translating gives CASSFGETPFYEQYF.

The chain has TRBV11-2 and TRBJ2-6; possibly TRBD1 or TRBD2 for D (5 bases each). The CDR3 covers 15 residues. From germline, CDR1 is SGHAT and CDR2 FQNNGV. V was clipped by 5 bases and J by 7 bases, with 15 bases between them. The CDR3 DNA follows: TGTGCCAGCAGCCTCTGGGACCGCCAAGCCAACGTCCTGACTTTC. It encodes CASSLWDRQANVLTF.

The chain joins TRBV7-6 to TRBJ2-1; 7 bases map to TRBD2. Trimming at V came to 3 bases and at J to 7 bases, leaving 6 bases not matched to a gene. CDR1 SGHVS and CDR2 FNYEAQ come from the germline V gene. The CDR3 consists of 14 residues. The CDR3 is CASSLGPGGNEQFF. CDR3 coding DNA: TGTGCCAGCAGCTTGGGCCCGGGAGGAAATGAGCAGTTCTTC.

The rearrangement links TRBV4-3 to TRBJ1-2; D is undetermined. Trimming left V 0 bases short and J 6 bases short, with 11 bases between. Germline CDR1 is LGHNA and CDR2 is YSLEER. The CDR3 length is 14 residues. The CDR3 nucleotides are TGCGCCAGCAGCCAAGAAAAGGTTAGGAATGGCTACACCTTC. The encoded protein is CASSQEKVRNGYTF.

V gene TRBV6-1 combines with J gene TRBJ1-2; D is possibly TRBD1 (5 bases). V lost 4 bases and J 4 bases, leaving 25 bases between the germline ends. CDR1 and CDR2 (germline): MNHNS, SASEGT. This CDR3 is built from 18 residues. The DNA for the CDR3 is TGTGCCAGCAGTGGATTCGTTGGGGTGGGTAGAGGGGCCTATGGCTACACCTTC. This translates into CASSGFVGVGRGAYGYTF.

The gene calls are TRBV7-3 and TRBJ1-1; 7 bases are a match to TRBD1. This CDR3 is 13 amino acids long. J lost 5 bases, V lost 5 bases, and 5 bases had no gene match. CDR1 and CDR2 from the germline V gene are SGHTA and FQGTGA. The CDR3 is CASSLRQGTEAFF. CDR3 sequence (DNA): TGTGCCAGCAGCCTAAGACAGGGTACTGAAGCTTTCTTT. Full variable domain (outside the CDR3, taken from reference TRBV7-3 and TRBJ1-1): GAGVSQTPSNKVTEKGKYVELRCDPISGHTALYWYRQSLGQGPEFLIYFQGTGAADDSGLPNDRFFAVRPEGSVSTLKIQRTERGDSAVYLCASSLRQGTEAFFGQGTRLTVV.

This clone came up once. The chain couples TRBV7-2 to TRBJ2-7; TRBD2 aligns across 7 bases. Looked up from germline, CDR1 is SGHTA and CDR2 is FQGNSA. J lost 3 bases, V lost 4 bases, and 9 bases had no gene match. The CDR3 has 15 amino acids. The CDR3, as DNA: TGTGCCAGCAGCTCGATGGGAGGGTATATCTACGAGCAGTACTTC. Its protein is CASSSMGGYIYEQYF.

DNA of the CDR3: TGCGCCAGCAGCCAAGAGATGGGGCGCCAAGGGTACACTGAAGCTTTCTTT. Its translation is CASSQEMGRQGYTEAFF. The chain carries TRBV4-1 and TRBJ1-1; D is possibly TRBD1 (5 bases). From germline, CDR1 is MGHRA and CDR2 YSYEKL. V was shortened by 0 bases and J by 3 bases, with 17 bases between the two germline ends. This CDR3 region has 17 residues.

The chain joins TRBV27 to TRBJ2-7; D gene unclear. Germline V gives CDR1 MNHEY, CDR2 SMNVEV (reference sequence). V lost 10 bases to trimming and J lost 7 bases, with 17 bases between them. This CDR3 spans 12 amino acids. This chain's CDR3 is CATGHSPSEQYF. CDR3 DNA: TGTGCCACGGGCCATTCCCCTAGTGAGCAGTACTTC.

Only a few counts were recorded for this clone. The chain joins TRBV6-5 to TRBJ2-7; possibly TRBD1 for D (6 bases). The CDR3 is 14 amino acids. Trimming left V 6 bases short and J 1 base short, with 13 bases between. Germline V lookup: CDR1 MNHEY, CDR2 SVGAGI. CDR3 bases: TGTGCCAGCAGCCGGACCACAGGGTCCTACGAGCAGTACTTC. This codes for CASSRTTGSYEQYF.

The rearrangement links TRBV18 to TRBJ1-5; possibly TRBD1 for D (5 bases). Germline V gene data show CDR1 as KGHSH and CDR2 as LQKENI. The CDR3 sequence is 15 residues long. V lost 4 bases and J lost 4, with 14 bases in between. CDR3 DNA: TGTGCCAGCTCACGCCGGGACGGCCAGAATCAGCCCCAGCATTTT. Its protein product is CASSRRDGQNQPQHF.

In its sample, this clone was seen once. One end of the junction varies from germline; a read error may be responsible. The chain has TRBV7-7 and TRBJ2-7; D gene ambiguous. The CDR3 sequence is 16 residues long. Germline CDR1 SSHAT, CDR2 FNYEAQ (reference sequence). CDR3 coding DNA: TGTGCTAGCAGCTCCGTCACAAAGACATGCGCCTACGAGCAGTACTTC. Amino acids: CASSSVTKTCAYEQYF. Full variable domain (missing parts from reference TRBV7-7 and TRBJ2-7): GAGVSQSPRYKVTKRGQDVTLRCDPISSHATLYWYQQALGQGPEFLTYFNYEAQPDKSGLPSDRFSAERPEGSISTLTIQRTEQRDSAMYRCASSSVTKTCAYEQYFGPGTRLTVT.

The rearrangement links TRBV5-1 to TRBJ2-7; a weak D match, TRBD1 (5 bases). V was trimmed by 1 base and J by 1 base, leaving 6 bases between them. CDR1 and CDR2 (germline): SGHRS, YFSETQ. This CDR3 contains 13 residues. The CDR3 spells CASSLTGSYEQYF. Written as DNA, the CDR3 is TGCGCCAGCAGCTTGACAGGATCCTACGAGCAGTACTTC.

The chain has TRBV7-9 and TRBJ1-5; 7 nucleotides align to TRBD1. Germline CDR1 reads SEHNR; CDR2 reads FQNEAQ (reference sequence). V was clipped by 1 base and J by 4 bases; unmatched bases: 16. The CDR3 length is 19 residues. This CDR3 reads CASSLDVGGRAGYNQPQHF. DNA for the CDR3: TGTGCCAGCAGCTTAGACGTAGGGGGCCGCGCAGGGTATAATCAGCCCCAGCATTTT.

V usage is TRBV5-6 and J usage is TRBJ2-7; 7 nucleotides align to TRBD1. This CDR3 has 13 amino acids. The trim removed 4 bases at V and 4 bases at J, leaving 5 bases unmatched. The V gene's germline CDR1 is SGHDT and CDR2 YYEEEE. CDR3 sequence (DNA): TGTGCCAGCAGCCCGACAGGGCGGTACGAGCAGTACTTC. It is translated as CASSPTGRYEQYF.

The chain couples TRBV7-8 to TRBJ2-2, with 7 nucleotides matching TRBD2. This CDR3 region has 15 residues. Germline assignment: CDR1 SGHVS and CDR2 FQNEAQ. V trimming: 5 bases; J trimming: 6 bases; junction bases outside the gene matches: 9. CDR3 residues: CASSPRWEGPGELFF. The CDR3 DNA sequence: TGTGCCAGCAGCCCCCGTTGGGAGGGGCCCGGGGAGCTGTTTTTT.